Given below is one T cell receptor (beta chain) in context. The ends lost 3 bases at V and 8 bases at J; junction bases unmatched: 7. Germline-derived CDR1 and CDR2 are SGHNT and YENEEA. The length of the CDR3 is 16 residues. The sample is drawn from a study of T cells in localized non-small cell lung cancer. Profiled with immunoSEQ multiplex PCR; TCRdb holds only in-frame clones, not every one. In the table there are roughly 3,200 clones, approximately 25% of which are singletons. The chain recombines TRBV11-3 with TRBJ2-6, with 10 bases matching TRBD1. The TCR sequence derives from a man between 35 and 75 years old with stage III squamous cell lung carcinoma. The sample in question was normal lung tissue next to the tumor, obtained before any cancer treatment. Here the CDR3 reads CASSLGGTGVPNVLTF. The DNA of the CDR3 is TGTGCCAGCAGCTTGGGGGGGACAGGGGTGCCCAACGTCCTGACTTTC.